These T cell receptor beta chains were read from a single sample in a study of blood T cell repertoires in COVID-19. The method was immunoSEQ multiplex PCR; TCRdb's version includes in-frame clones alone and lacks a portion of them. The sample includes 50,000 to 65,000 clones, around 87% seen only once; the top ten take under 1.3%. What was sequenced was peripheral blood. Receptors were obtained from a man in his 70s with acute or convalescent COVID-19. Both conserved end residues are part of each CDR3.

>TRBV3-1/TRBV3-2|16
CASSQDQGRGNSGYTF
>TRBV5-4|15
CASSLGGGSNQPQHF
>TRBV5-1|15
CASSFGTREYNEQFF
>TRBV6-4|15
CASSDTSGGVNEQFF
>TRBV5-6|14
CASSLGTAEIEAFF
>TRBV7-9|15
CASSSIAGGQETQYF
>TRBV25-1|16
CASSGVTQSSYNEQFF
>TRBV30|14
CATSPGVVGYEQYF
>TRBV24-1|12
CATSDPARGYTF
>TRBV7-6|12
CASSPGGDGYTF
>TRBV28|11
CASLRYNEQFF
>TRBV29-1|15
CSVEDEVWPYNEQFF
>TRBV30|12
CAWKQEGETQYF
>TRBV3-1/TRBV3-2|19
CASSQERTALAGVADTQYF
>TRBV27|15
CASGRGSGLSYEQYF
>TRBV7-9|12
CASSLKTELGTF
>TRBV6-5|16
CASSYSRGTTNTEAFF
>TRBV5-1|15
CASSLQGSGANVLTF
>TRBV19|13
CASRHSSGNTIYF
>TRBV9|15
CASSVVGGSNDEQYF
>TRBV18|14
CASSPPYRAAEAFF
>TRBV2|11
CASSTYNEQFF
>TRBV10-3|14
CAISASGGNYEQYF
>TRBV29-1|12
CSGGLAGANQYF
>TRBV28|13
CASYRQYNQPQHF
>TRBV19|15
CASSIPPQGAYGYTF
>TRBV9|16
CASSVGLAGGPETQYF
>TRBV19|17
CASSIGTSGGPGETQYF
>TRBV5-1|14
CASSLVTGNYGYTF
>TRBV28|15
CASSFSPGVWETQYF
>TRBV6-5|14
CASSRQGLLYGYTF
>TRBV3-1/TRBV3-2|15
CASSKTGGNGEKLFF
>TRBV5-1|15
CASSLEGGQNQPQHF
>TRBV7-3|14
CASGGGVLTGELFF
>TRBV27|14
CASESWGGTGELFF
>TRBV9|14
CASKAGGAGGTQYF
>TRBV11-2|18
CASSSLRIDYSGANVLTF
>TRBV5-1|14
CASSLNNLQETQYF
>TRBV18|13
CASSVELNQPQHF
>TRBV2|14
CASRGQGIGGRQFF
>TRBV18|13
CASSGQGNNEQFF